Here is one T cell receptor beta chain with its context. Its target is not known. This table comes from immunoSEQ multiplex PCR, and its TCRdb copy is limited to in-frame clones, with some not included. The sample lists about 110,000 clones, approximately 87% occurring once. The sample belongs to a study of cytomegalovirus exposure and HLA in healthy donors. About the study: The same platform as the 500 to 700 first-cohort repertoires was used for the 95 to 150 validation repertoires, a later analysis reported.

Whole-study results and caveats: Three chains tied to CMV proved CMV antigen-specific in vitro. Reports described diagnosis of cytomegalovirus status by the classifier as highly specific and sensitive. It was found in a later analysis that first-cohort TCR clusters tended to co-occur in the 95 to 150 validation repertoires.

Sequences were obtained from PBMCs. The TCR comes from a woman under 40 in good health and CMV-seropositive.

The CDR3 DNA is TGTGCCAGCAGCTCGCTTGGGGGGGAAGCTTTCTTT. It translates to CASSSLGGEAFF. The rearrangement uses TRBV5-6 and TRBJ1-1, with a weak D call TRBD1 (5 bases). Trimming took off 3 bases at V and 8 bases at J, with 11 bases between the two ends. The CDR3 totals 12 residues. Germline lookup yields CDR1 SGHDT and CDR2 YYEEEE.